The 23 T cell receptor beta chains given below trace back to one sample, sequenced in a study of T cells after yellow fever vaccination. Using its own MiXCR run on the 5' RACE reads, TCRdb lists one record per CDR3 protein. The sample includes approximately 110,000 distinct CDR3 sequences, about 7% of them seen just once. Sequenced material: CD4+ T cells sorted from PBMCs, taken around 10 days after the first yellow fever vaccination. Source of these receptors: a young man who received the YFV17D yellow fever vaccine.

This clonotype occurred many times. The V and J genes are TRBV27 and TRBJ2-3; 9 bases match TRBD1. This CDR3 comprises 17 residues. Germline-derived CDR1 and CDR2 are MNHEY and SMNVEV (reference sequence). V gave up 5 bases and J gave up 3 bases; unmatched junction bases: 12. The CDR3 is CASSPRYRGLETDTQYF. The CDR3 coding sequence is TGTGCCAGCAGTCCCCGATACAGGGGGCTGGAAACAGATACGCAGTATTTT.

Ten or more counts support this clonotype. The rearrangement links TRBV12-3 or TRBV12-4 to TRBJ2-5, with a weak D call TRBD1 (6 bases). This CDR3 has 14 amino acids. V was trimmed by 4 bases and J by 1 base, leaving 10 bases between them. CDR3 sequence (DNA): TGTGCCAGCAGTTACCCAGGGGTCCAAGAGACCCAGTACTTC. This sequence encodes CASSYPGVQETQYF.

This clonotype was found many times. The chain recombines TRBV5-1 with TRBJ2-7; D is unresolved. Germline V lookup: CDR1 SGHRS, CDR2 YFSETQ. Trimming pared 1 base from V and 2 bases from J, leaving 7 bases between. CDR3 length: 13 residues. CDR3 protein: CASSLRPPYEQYF. CDR3 DNA: TGCGCCAGCAGCTTGCGTCCCCCCTACGAGCAGTACTTC.

This clonotype was observed a few times. This chain links TRBV5-1 with TRBJ2-7; 12 positions agree with TRBD1. Germline-derived CDR1 and CDR2 are SGHRS and YFSETQ. The CDR3 length is 14 residues. The junction had 3 bases not matched to a gene; V was cut back by 3 bases and J by 5 bases. CDR3 nucleotide sequence: TGCGCCAGCAGCTCCGGGACAGGGGGCGACGAGCAGTACTTC. As protein: CASSSGTGGDEQYF.

With regard to this clonotype: This may be a read error: a much more frequent sequence differs by one nucleotide. The chain carries TRBV7-9 and TRBJ2-5; 8 bases line up with TRBD1. CDR1 and CDR2 from the germline V gene are SEHNR and FQNEAQ (reference sequence). This CDR3 has 16 amino acids. The DNA of the CDR3 is TGTGTCAGCAGTTATCCAGGGGGCTACCTCCCCGAGACCCAGTACTTC. Amino acid sequence: CVSSYPGGYLPETQYF.

This clonotype was seen repeatedly, ten times or more. The gene calls are TRBV29-1 and TRBJ2-2, with TRBD2 as a possible D gene (6 bases). CDR3 size: 15 residues. Per the germline V gene, CDR1 is SQVTM and CDR2 is ANQGSEA. With 3 bases removed from V and 4 bases from J, the gap between germline ends came to 15 bases. CDR3: CSVDGARGSTGELFF. CDR3 in DNA: TGCAGCGTTGATGGGGCTCGGGGGAGCACCGGGGAGCTGTTTTTT.

This clonotype has more than one count but fewer than ten. The chain employs TRBV12-5 and TRBJ1-2; maybe TRBD1 (5 bases). The germline CDR1 and CDR2 sequences are LGHNT and FRNRAP. The CDR3 is made up of 14 amino acids. V was shortened by 6 bases and J by 1 base, with 12 bases between the two germline ends. The chain's CDR3 is CASGGTESNYGYTF. As DNA, the CDR3 is TGTGCTAGTGGGGGGACCGAAAGTAACTATGGCTACACCTTC.

In its sample, this clonotype was seen once. This may stem from a read error, because a much larger clone lies one nucleotide away. V gene TRBV7-2 combines with J gene TRBJ1-2, with TRBD1 matching 7 bases. The CDR3 covers 14 residues. CDR1 is SGHTA, CDR2 FQGNSA, per germline. DNA for the CDR3: TGTGCCAACAGCTTAAGGGACAGAAACTATGGCTACACCTTC. This encodes CANSLRDRNYGYTF.

This clonotype was found many times. The gene calls are TRBV19 and TRBJ2-3, with 8 bases fitting TRBD2. CDR3 length: 15 amino acids. J was trimmed by 1 base and V by 5 bases; bases with no gene match: 5. CDR1 and CDR2 (germline): LNHDA, SQIVND (reference sequence). The DNA of the CDR3 is TGTGCCAGTAGTTATTTCGGGGGGGGCACAGATACGCAGTATTTT. Protein sequence: CASSYFGGGTDTQYF. Full variable domain (remainder filled in from reference TRBV19 and TRBJ2-3): DGGITQSPKYLFRKEGQNVTLSCEQNLNHDAMYWYRQDPGQGLRLIYYSQIVNDFQKGDIAEGYSVSREKKESFPLTVTSAQKNPTAFYLCASSYFGGGTDTQYFGPGTRLTVL.

This clonotype was counted many times. The chain recombines TRBV3-1 with TRBJ1-2; D uncertain. This CDR3 comprises 13 residues. From germline, CDR1 is LGHDT and CDR2 YNNKEL (reference sequence). With 1 base removed from V and 6 bases from J, the gap between germline ends came to 9 bases. The CDR3 is CASSQGARDGYTF. The CDR3 DNA follows: TGTGCCAGCAGCCAAGGGGCACGGGATGGCTACACCTTC.

This clonotype has ten or more counts. The chain recombines TRBV6-5 with TRBJ2-3; tentative D call: TRBD1 (5 bases). Trimming left V 0 bases short and J 0 bases short, with 7 bases between. The CDR3 runs to 15 residues. Germline lookup yields CDR1 MNHEY and CDR2 SVGAGI. CDR3 sequence (DNA): TGTGCCAGCAGTTACTCGTCAGGGAGCACAGATACGCAGTATTTT. Protein sequence: CASSYSSGSTDTQYF.

This clonotype was recorded many times. The gene calls are TRBV6-1 and TRBJ2-3, with TRBD2 identical over 13 bases. The CDR3 runs to 16 residues. The V segment lost 4 bases and the J segment 2 bases; nucleotides outside the gene matches: 3. Germline V CDR1 and CDR2: MNHNS, SASEGT. As DNA, the CDR3 is TGTGCCAGCAGTGTGGGACTAGCGGGGCCCACAGATACGCAGTATTTT. It codes for CASSVGLAGPTDTQYF.

This clonotype was recorded at least ten times. This chain connects TRBV18 to TRBJ2-7; 7 positions match TRBD2. Unmatched junction bases numbered 0, after V lost 2 bases and J lost 5 bases. Germline CDR1 KGHSH, CDR2 LQKENI. The CDR3 covers 12 residues. CDR3 DNA sequence: TGTGCCAGCTCACCAAGCGGGGACGAGCAGTACTTC. Translating gives CASSPSGDEQYF.

This clonotype was counted at least ten times. This chain uses TRBV7-8 with TRBJ2-7; TRBD1 aligns across 10 bases. Germline CDR1 is SGHVS and CDR2 is FQNEAQ. The CDR3 covers 16 residues. V lost 5 bases to trimming and J lost 3 bases; unmatched junction nucleotides: 10. Here the CDR3 DNA reads TGTGCCAGCAGCCCACCGCTAAGGACAGGGGGCTACGAGCAGTACTTC. It codes for CASSPPLRTGGYEQYF.

This clonotype has at least ten counts. The J gene is TRBJ2-1, the V gene TRBV6-5; 12 bases are a match to TRBD1. Germline loops: CDR1 MNHEY, CDR2 SVGAGI. The length of the CDR3 is 15 residues. Unmatched junction bases numbered 2, after V lost 1 base and J lost 7 bases. DNA of the CDR3: TGTGCCAGCAGTTACTTGGGACAGGGGGCGAATGAGCAGTTCTTC. Its protein product is CASSYLGQGANEQFF.

This clonotype was found many times. V usage is TRBV12-3 or TRBV12-4 and J usage is TRBJ1-1, with D perhaps matching TRBD1 (5 bases). CDR3 length: 13 amino acids. V shed 4 bases and J shed 1 base, with 7 bases lying between them. Written as DNA, the CDR3 is TGTGCCAGCAGTTCCAGGGAGAACACTGAAGCTTTCTTT. It is translated as CASSSRENTEAFF.

This clonotype was counted ten times or more. The chain uses TRBV7-8 and TRBJ2-1; maybe TRBD2 (7 bases). The V and J ends lost 0 bases and 10 bases respectively, with 16 bases between them. This CDR3 is built from 15 residues. Germline CDR1 reads SGHVS; CDR2 reads FQNEAQ. The CDR3 sequence is CASSLAGGHSGEQFF. In DNA form, the CDR3 reads TGTGCCAGCAGCTTAGCGGGGGGGCACTCAGGGGAGCAGTTCTTC. Filled out from reference TRBV7-8 and TRBJ2-1, the complete variable domain reads GAGVSQSPRYKVAKRGQDVALRCDPISGHVSLFWYQQALGQGPEFLTYFQNEAQLDKSGLPSDRFFAERPEGSVSTLKIQRTQQEDSAVYLCASSLAGGHSGEQFFGPGTRLTVL.

The sample holds a few counts of this clonotype. The chain has TRBV4-3 and TRBJ2-4; D not resolved. Germline V lookup: CDR1 LGHNA, CDR2 YSLEER. This CDR3 comprises 18 residues. The V end lost 0 bases, the J end lost 2 bases, and 17 bases lay between the germline ends. CDR3 nucleotide sequence: TGCGCCAGCAGCCAAGATCTGGCAGCGCTGGGTACCAAAAACATTCAGTACTTC. It yields the protein CASSQDLAALGTKNIQYF.

The chain employs TRBV10-3 and TRBJ2-1, with 7 bases matching TRBD1. The V and J ends lost 4 bases and 4 bases, in that order; junction bases with no gene match: 4. Germline V lookup: CDR1 ENHRY, CDR2 SYGVKD. The CDR3 consists of 14 residues. The CDR3 DNA follows: TGTGCCATCAGTGTACAGGGGCCTTACAATGAGCAGTTCTTC. This codes for CAISVQGPYNEQFF.

This clonotype was found many times. The CDR3 nucleotides are TGCGCCAGCAGCTGGAGGGGCTCCCGCTTGGACACTGAAGCTTTCTTT. It is translated as CASSWRGSRLDTEAFF. The chain joins TRBV5-1 to TRBJ1-1; D perhaps matches TRBD1 (5 bases). There are 16 residues in the CDR3. V gave up 3 bases and J gave up 3 bases, with 18 bases separating them. Germline CDR1 is SGHRS and CDR2 is YFSETQ.

This clonotype was picked up many times. The V call is TRBV12-3 or TRBV12-4, the J call TRBJ2-5, with TRBD1 matching over 7 bases. With V trimmed by 7 bases and J by 1 base, 3 bases remained unmatched. This CDR3 comprises 13 residues. The CDR3 DNA follows: TGTGCCAGCATCGGACAGGCCCAAGAGACCCAGTACTTC. Residues: CASIGQAQETQYF.

This clonotype was counted ten times or more. The chain links TRBV10-3 to TRBJ1-4; 10 nucleotides align to TRBD1. Unmatched junction bases numbered 4, after V lost 6 bases and J lost 6 bases. This CDR3 comprises 14 residues. The germline gives CDR1 ENHRY, CDR2 SYGVKD. The DNA for the CDR3 is TGTGCCATCAGCTCCGGGACAGGGGATGAAAAACTGTTTTTT. Translated, it gives CAISSGTGDEKLFF.

This clonotype was picked up many times. The CDR3 here is CSALGLLNTEAFF. The CDR3, as DNA: TGCAGTGCCTTGGGGCTTCTGAACACTGAAGCTTTCTTT. The chain joins TRBV20-1 to TRBJ1-1, with D possibly being TRBD1 (5 bases). Looked up from germline, CDR1 is DFQATT and CDR2 is SNEGSKA (reference sequence). The CDR3 sequence is 13 residues long. Trimming took off 6 bases at V and 0 bases at J, with 11 bases between the two ends.